A single sample is the source of the 30 T cell receptor beta chains below, sequenced in a study of cytomegalovirus exposure and HLA in healthy donors. Some clones are missing from TCRdb's copy, which holds only in-frame ones; the method was immunoSEQ multiplex PCR. The sample lists about 82,000 clones, approximately 93% occurring once. Sequencing used PBMCs. Receptor source: a man younger than 30 in good health and CMV-seronegative.

V usage is TRBV6-5 and J usage is TRBJ2-2; D is ambiguous. The CDR3 is 11 residues long. V was trimmed by 4 bases and J by 6 bases, leaving 3 bases between them. Germline lookup yields CDR1 MNHEY and CDR2 SVGAGI. This CDR3 reads CASSSSGELFF. The CDR3 DNA follows: TGTGCCAGCAGTTCCTCCGGGGAGCTGTTTTTT.

The V and J genes are TRBV2 and TRBJ2-1; 7 nucleotides line up with TRBD1. The V and J ends lost 5 bases and 5 bases, in that order; junction bases with no gene match: 3. Germline loops: CDR1 SNHLY, CDR2 FYNNEI. This CDR3 contains 13 residues. The chain's CDR3 is CASSLDRDNEQFF. CDR3 coding DNA: TGTGCCAGCAGTCTAGACAGGGACAATGAGCAGTTCTTC.

This clone appeared a few times. V gene TRBV15 combines with J gene TRBJ1-4; D gene uncertain. Trimming took 1 base from V and 10 from J, leaving 16 bases between them. The CDR3 runs to 15 residues. Germline-derived CDR1 and CDR2 are LNHNV and YYDKDF (reference sequence). The CDR3 DNA is TGTGCCACCAGCAGAGGGGAGACGGGGATCCGAAAACTGTTTTTT. Protein sequence: CATSRGETGIRKLFF.

The chain couples TRBV11-3 to TRBJ1-2, with 8 bases lining up with TRBD1. Germline CDR1 reads SGHNT; CDR2 reads YENEEA. This CDR3 contains 16 residues. The J segment lost 2 bases and the V segment lost 1 base, leaving 6 bases of the junction unmatched. The CDR3 nucleotides are TGTGCCAGCAGCTTAGGATACAGGGGGTCCAACTATGGCTACACCTTC. Its protein is CASSLGYRGSNYGYTF.

The count of this clone is one. This chain links TRBV5-4 with TRBJ2-1; possibly TRBD1 for D (6 bases). This CDR3 is built from 14 residues. Germline assignment: CDR1 SGHNT and CDR2 YYREEE (reference sequence). Trimming removed 3 bases from V and 5 bases from J, with 12 bases in between. CDR3 region: CASSSTSGDNEQFF. The CDR3 nucleotides read TGTGCCAGCAGCTCGACGTCAGGGGACAATGAGCAGTTCTTC.

The chain uses TRBV25-1 and TRBJ2-6; no reliable D call. The germline V gene has CDR1 MGHDK and CDR2 SYGVNS. The germline V and J ends were trimmed by 4 bases and 2 bases, with 6 bases remaining between them. The CDR3 sequence is 14 residues long. The CDR3 is CASSVHAGANVLTF. Here the CDR3 DNA reads TGTGCCAGCAGTGTCCATGCTGGGGCCAACGTCCTGACTTTC.

V is TRBV6-1 and J is TRBJ2-3; maybe TRBD2 (6 bases). CDR3 length: 14 amino acids. The germline V gene encodes CDR1 MNHNS and CDR2 SASEGT. The V and J ends lost 4 bases and 0 bases respectively, with 8 bases between them. CDR3 sequence reads: CASSGRDSTDTQYF. In DNA form, the CDR3 reads TGTGCCAGCAGTGGGAGGGACAGCACAGATACGCAGTATTTT.

This clone is a singleton in its sample. The rearrangement joins TRBV7-9 to TRBJ1-2, with TRBD1 identical over 9 bases. Losses at the gene ends were 4 bases for V and 1 base for J; bases not matched to a gene: 4. This CDR3 has 15 amino acids. CDR1 is SEHNR, CDR2 FQNEAQ, per germline (reference sequence). CDR3 protein: CASSSGQGFNYGYTF. The CDR3 DNA follows: TGTGCCAGCAGCTCGGGACAGGGTTTTAACTATGGCTACACCTTC.

This chain connects TRBV18 to TRBJ1-1; D gene unclear. This CDR3 comprises 14 residues. Trimming cost V 0 bases and J 1 base, with 6 bases left between them. Per the germline V gene, CDR1 is KGHSH and CDR2 is LQKENI. CDR3 coding DNA: TGTGCCAGCTCACCACCGTTCGGGAACACTGAAGCTTTCTTT. It codes for CASSPPFGNTEAFF.

J is TRBJ2-3 and V is TRBV19; D is possibly TRBD1 (5 bases). Germline V gene data show CDR1 as LNHDA and CDR2 as SQIVND (reference sequence). V was trimmed by 6 bases and J by 2 bases, leaving 15 bases between them. The CDR3 runs to 15 residues. The CDR3 nucleotides read TGTGCCAGTAGCACACACAGGAAGAACACAGATACGCAGTATTTT. Encoded protein: CASSTHRKNTDTQYF.

V gene TRBV19 combines with J gene TRBJ2-7; a weak D match, TRBD1 (6 bases). Germline V gives CDR1 LNHDA, CDR2 SQIVND (reference sequence). Trimming pared 5 bases from V and 2 bases from J, leaving 7 bases between. CDR3 size: 12 residues. CDR3 region: CASSGGPYEQYF. CDR3 DNA: TGTGCCAGTAGTGGGGGCCCCTACGAGCAGTACTTC.

V usage is TRBV11-3 and J usage is TRBJ2-7; 9 nucleotides agree with TRBD2. The V gene end was trimmed by 4 bases and the J gene end by 0 bases; junction bases not matched to a gene: 10. This CDR3 is built from 17 residues. CDR1 and CDR2 (germline): SGHNT, YENEEA. Here the CDR3 reads CASSWRTSGLFSYEQYF. The CDR3, as DNA: TGTGCCAGCAGCTGGCGAACTAGCGGGCTGTTCTCCTACGAGCAGTACTTC.

The chain has TRBV18 and TRBJ2-7, with unresolved D. Germline loops: CDR1 KGHSH, CDR2 LQKENI. This CDR3 contains 13 residues. V was clipped by 4 bases and J by 5 bases, with 12 bases between them. As DNA, the CDR3 is TGTGCCAGCTCACTTGTATCAGGTAACGAGCAGTACTTC. It specifies CASSLVSGNEQYF.

The V gene is TRBV13, the J gene TRBJ1-2; D ambiguous. The germline V gene has CDR1 PRHDT and CDR2 FYEKMQ (reference sequence). The CDR3 loop spans 14 amino acids. V was clipped by 2 bases and J by 8 bases, with 15 bases between them. CDR3 sequence: CASSLMRQPAGYTF. CDR3 sequence (DNA): TGTGCCAGCAGCTTAATGCGGCAGCCGGCCGGCTACACCTTC.

The CDR3 sequence is CAISQDRGLGNTGELFF. DNA for the CDR3: TGTGCCATCAGTCAAGACAGGGGGCTCGGGAACACCGGGGAGCTGTTTTTT. The rearrangement uses TRBV10-3 and TRBJ2-2, with 10 bases that match TRBD1. CDR1 ENHRY and CDR2 SYGVKD come from the germline V gene. V was clipped by 5 bases and J by 1 base; unmatched bases: 7. CDR3 size: 17 residues.

The V and J genes are TRBV4-3 and TRBJ2-1; TRBD2 aligns across 13 bases. Germline lookup yields CDR1 LGHNA and CDR2 YSLEER. CDR3 size: 18 residues. V lost 1 base to trimming and J lost 0 bases; unmatched junction nucleotides: 3. The CDR3 sequence: CASSQGTSGSRSYNEQFF. DNA of the CDR3: TGCGCCAGCAGCCAAGGGACTAGCGGGAGCCGCTCCTACAATGAGCAGTTCTTC.

The chain combines TRBV7-2 with TRBJ1-5; TRBD1 aligns across 9 bases. With 6 bases clipped from V and 7 bases from J, the junction kept 4 bases outside the gene matches. The length of the CDR3 is 13 residues. The germline gives CDR1 SGHTA, CDR2 FQGNSA. In DNA, the CDR3 is TGTGCCAGCAGTTACAGGGGGCAACAGCCCCAGCATTTT. Translated, it gives CASSYRGQQPQHF. The full variable domain, its missing parts supplied by reference TRBV7-2 and TRBJ1-5, is GAGVSQSPSNKVTEKGKDVELRCDPISGHTALYWYRQSLGQGLEFLIYFQGNSAPDKSGLPSDRFSAERTGGSVSTLTIQRTQQEDSAVYLCASSYRGQQPQHFGDGTRLSIL.

The rearrangement joins TRBV28 to TRBJ2-6, with unresolved D. Trimming stripped 0 bases from V and 2 bases from J, with 8 bases between. The V gene's germline CDR1 is MDHEN and CDR2 SYDVKM. The CDR3 length is 16 residues. CDR3 sequence: CASSLWSAAGANVLTF. CDR3 nucleotides: TGTGCCAGCAGTTTATGGTCTGCAGCTGGGGCCAACGTCCTGACTTTC.

The chain couples TRBV14 to TRBJ1-3, with no clear D. Deletions cut 1 base from V and 4 bases from J, with 14 bases between. Germline V gives CDR1 SGHDN, CDR2 FVKESK. This CDR3 comprises 16 residues. The CDR3 DNA reads as TGTGCCAGCAGCCAAGTGAGTGAGGGCGTCGGAAACACCATATATTTT. Residues: CASSQVSEGVGNTIYF.

The chain recombines TRBV15 with TRBJ1-2; 8 bases are a match to TRBD1. Unmatched junction bases numbered 6, after V lost 9 bases and J lost 0 bases. Germline CDR1 is LNHNV and CDR2 is YYDKDF (reference sequence). This CDR3 is built from 14 residues. The CDR3 bases are TGTGCCACAAGTACAGGGGGAGCTAACTATGGCTACACCTTC. This sequence encodes CATSTGGANYGYTF.

This rearrangement joins TRBV2 to TRBJ2-1; tentatively, D is TRBD1 (5 bases). The CDR3 runs to 13 residues. The germline CDR1 and CDR2 sequences are SNHLY and FYNNEI. V was shortened by 2 bases and J by 7 bases, with 9 bases between the two germline ends. CDR3 residues: CASSERGVNEQFF. DNA for the CDR3: TGTGCCAGCAGTGAAAGGGGTGTAAATGAGCAGTTCTTC. Drawing the rest from reference TRBV2 and TRBJ2-1, the complete variable domain is EPEVTQTPSHQVTQMGQEVILRCVPISNHLYFYWYRQILGQKVEFLVSFYNNEISEKSEIFDDQFSVERPDGSNFTLKIRSTKLEDSAMYFCASSERGVNEQFFGPGTRLTVL.

This sequence joins TRBV2 and TRBJ2-5, with TRBD2 matching over 11 bases. The ends lost 6 bases at V and 5 bases at J; junction bases unmatched: 23. Germline values: CDR1 SNHLY, CDR2 FYNNEI. This CDR3 is 20 amino acids long. Written as DNA, the CDR3 is TGTGCCAGCAGCCCGAGGGGTCGGCTAGCGGGAGGCCCGGGGCGGGAGACCCAGTACTTC. This gives the protein CASSPRGRLAGGPGRETQYF. The variable domain in full, with the rest retrieved from reference TRBV2 and TRBJ2-5, is EPEVTQTPSHQVTQMGQEVILRCVPISNHLYFYWYRQILGQKVEFLVSFYNNEISEKSEIFDDQFSVERPDGSNFTLKIRSTKLEDSAMYFCASSPRGRLAGGPGRETQYFGPGTRLLVL.

This chain joins TRBV14 and TRBJ2-5; TRBD2 might be the D (6 bases). This CDR3 has 14 residues. CDR1 and CDR2 from the germline V gene are SGHDN and FVKESK. The V and J ends lost 4 bases and 5 bases respectively, with 14 bases between them. The CDR3 region is CASSRGGNGETQYF. The CDR3 bases are TGTGCCAGCAGCCGCGGCGGGAATGGTGAGACCCAGTACTTC.

The chain has TRBV7-2 and TRBJ2-7; 9 bases are a match to TRBD1. Germline lookup yields CDR1 SGHTA and CDR2 FQGNSA. The CDR3 is 17 residues long. V shed 1 base and J 4 bases; nucleotides not matched to a gene: 11. CDR3 amino acids: CASSLGSLGQGWYEQYF. CDR3 DNA: TGTGCCAGCAGCTTAGGATCTCTAGGACAGGGGTGGTACGAGCAGTACTTC.

The V call is TRBV13, the J call TRBJ2-4; 12 bases are a match to TRBD2. V was pared by 6 bases and J by 9 bases, with 6 bases of the junction left unmatched. Germline V gives CDR1 PRHDT, CDR2 FYEKMQ (reference sequence). There are 14 residues in the CDR3. The CDR3 is CASSHLGLAGIQYF. The CDR3 DNA is TGTGCCAGCAGTCATTTGGGACTAGCGGGCATTCAGTACTTC.

V is TRBV7-2 and J is TRBJ2-5, with TRBD2 identical over 7 bases. V was clipped by 4 bases and J by 9 bases; unmatched bases: 8. CDR1 is SGHTA and CDR2 is FQGNSA in the germline V gene. This CDR3 region has 13 residues. CDR3 coding DNA: TGTGCCAGCAGCTGGGGGGTGAGCGGGGCCCAGTACTTC. Its protein product is CASSWGVSGAQYF.

The V call is TRBV10-3, the J call TRBJ1-6; D possibly corresponds to TRBD1 (5 bases). This CDR3 region has 16 residues. V was clipped by 3 bases and J by 8 bases, with 17 bases between them. Germline loops: CDR1 ENHRY, CDR2 SYGVKD. The CDR3 nucleotides are TGTGCCATCAGTGAATCCCCAGGGCGAAGGGATTCACCCCTCCACTTT. This translates into CAISESPGRRDSPLHF.

This sequence joins TRBV30 and TRBJ1-2; D gene uncertain. The CDR3 contains 13 residues. The germline V gene encodes CDR1 GTSNPN and CDR2 SVGIG (reference sequence). V lost 0 bases and J lost 6, with 11 bases in between. The CDR3 sequence is CAWSVTGGHGYTF. DNA for the CDR3: TGTGCCTGGAGTGTGACCGGCGGGCATGGCTACACCTTC.

Only one count was recorded for this clone. The rearrangement uses TRBV6-5 and TRBJ2-7; 7 positions match TRBD1. V lost 10 bases and J lost 1; bases outside the gene matches: 10. Per germline, CDR1 MNHEY and CDR2 SVGAGI. The length of the CDR3 is 14 residues. This chain's CDR3 is CATRVTGKSYEQYF. In nucleotides, the CDR3 is TGTGCCACCCGGGTGACAGGGAAATCCTACGAGCAGTACTTC.

In DNA form, the CDR3 reads TGTGCCAGCACGACCCGGGGGGCGAACACCGGGGAGCTGTTTTTT. Residues: CASTTRGANTGELFF. The chain couples TRBV2 to TRBJ2-2, with 7 bases identical to TRBD2. V was clipped by 7 bases and J by 0 bases; unmatched bases: 5. The CDR3 runs 15 residues. Germline V lookup: CDR1 SNHLY, CDR2 FYNNEI. The entire variable domain, with the rest obtained from reference TRBV2 and TRBJ2-2, is as follows: EPEVTQTPSHQVTQMGQEVILRCVPISNHLYFYWYRQILGQKVEFLVSFYNNEISEKSEIFDDQFSVERPDGSNFTLKIRSTKLEDSAMYFCASTTRGANTGELFFGEGSRLTVL.